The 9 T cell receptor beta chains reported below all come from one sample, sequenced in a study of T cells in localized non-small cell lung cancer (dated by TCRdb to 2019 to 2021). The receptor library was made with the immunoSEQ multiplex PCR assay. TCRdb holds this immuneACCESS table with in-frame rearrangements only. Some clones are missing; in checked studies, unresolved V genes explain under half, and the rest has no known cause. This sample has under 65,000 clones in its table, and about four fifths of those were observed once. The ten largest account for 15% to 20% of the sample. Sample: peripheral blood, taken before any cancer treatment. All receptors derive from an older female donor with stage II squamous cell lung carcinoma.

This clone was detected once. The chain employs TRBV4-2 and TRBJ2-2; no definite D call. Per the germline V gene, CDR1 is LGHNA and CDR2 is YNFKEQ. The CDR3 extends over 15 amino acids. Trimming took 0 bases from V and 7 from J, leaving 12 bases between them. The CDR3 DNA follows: TGTGCCAGCAGCCAAGAACGGCTACCGGGCGGGGAGCTGTTTTTT. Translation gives CASSQERLPGGELFF.

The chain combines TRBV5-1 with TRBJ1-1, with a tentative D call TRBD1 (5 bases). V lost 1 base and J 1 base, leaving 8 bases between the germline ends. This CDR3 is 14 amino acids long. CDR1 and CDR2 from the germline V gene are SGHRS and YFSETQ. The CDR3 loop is CASSLNGGNTEAFF. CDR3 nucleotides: TGCGCCAGCAGCTTGAATGGGGGGAACACTGAAGCTTTCTTT.

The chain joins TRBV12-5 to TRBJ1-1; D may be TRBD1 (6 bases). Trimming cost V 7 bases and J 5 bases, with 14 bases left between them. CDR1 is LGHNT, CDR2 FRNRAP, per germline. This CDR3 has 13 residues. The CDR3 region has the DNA TGTGCTAGTGAAGAGGGGGTTGGGACTGAAGCTTTCTTT. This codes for CASEEGVGTEAFF.

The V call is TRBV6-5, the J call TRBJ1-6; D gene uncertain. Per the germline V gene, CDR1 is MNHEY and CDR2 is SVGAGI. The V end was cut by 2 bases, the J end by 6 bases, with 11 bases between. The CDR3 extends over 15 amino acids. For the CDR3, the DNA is TGTGCCAGCAGTTACGAATGGGGTGCTAATTCACCCCTCCACTTT. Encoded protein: CASSYEWGANSPLHF.

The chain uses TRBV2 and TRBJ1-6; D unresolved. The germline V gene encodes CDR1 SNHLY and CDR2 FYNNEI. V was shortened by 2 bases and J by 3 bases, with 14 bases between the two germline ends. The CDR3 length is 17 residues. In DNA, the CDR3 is TGTGCCAGCAGTGAAATTCATGCGGGCGGCTATAATTCACCCCTCCACTTT. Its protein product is CASSEIHAGGYNSPLHF. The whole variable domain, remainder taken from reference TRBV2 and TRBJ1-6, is EPEVTQTPSHQVTQMGQEVILRCVPISNHLYFYWYRQILGQKVEFLVSFYNNEISEKSEIFDDQFSVERPDGSNFTLKIRSTKLEDSAMYFCASSEIHAGGYNSPLHFGNGTRLTVT.

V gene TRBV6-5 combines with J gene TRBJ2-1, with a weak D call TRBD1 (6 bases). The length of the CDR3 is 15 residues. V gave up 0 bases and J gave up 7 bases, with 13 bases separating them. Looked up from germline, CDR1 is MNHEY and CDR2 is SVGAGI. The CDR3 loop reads CASSYSTTGTNEQFF. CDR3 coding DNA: TGTGCCAGCAGTTACTCGACTACTGGGACAAATGAGCAGTTCTTC.

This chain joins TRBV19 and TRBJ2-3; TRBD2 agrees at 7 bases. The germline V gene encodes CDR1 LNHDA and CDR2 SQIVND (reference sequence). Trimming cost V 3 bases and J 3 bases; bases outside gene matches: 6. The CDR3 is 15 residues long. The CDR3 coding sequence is TGTGCCAGTAGTATCGTCCCGGGACTAACAGATACGCAGTATTTT. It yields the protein CASSIVPGLTDTQYF.

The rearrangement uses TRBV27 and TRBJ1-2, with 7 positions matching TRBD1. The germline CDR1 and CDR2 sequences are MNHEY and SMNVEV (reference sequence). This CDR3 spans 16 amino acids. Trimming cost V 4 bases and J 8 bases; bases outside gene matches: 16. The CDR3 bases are TGTGCCAGCAGTTACGACGTACAGGGGCTGCCGCGGGGCTACACCTTC. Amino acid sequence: CASSYDVQGLPRGYTF.

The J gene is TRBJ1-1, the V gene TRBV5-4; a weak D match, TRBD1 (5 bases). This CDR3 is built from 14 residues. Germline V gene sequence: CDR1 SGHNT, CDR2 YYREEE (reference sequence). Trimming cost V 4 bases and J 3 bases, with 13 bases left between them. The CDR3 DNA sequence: TGTGCCAGCAGCCCAGGGAGGAGGGACACTGAAGCTTTCTTT. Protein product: CASSPGRRDTEAFF. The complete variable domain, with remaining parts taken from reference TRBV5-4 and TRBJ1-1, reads ETGVTQSPTHLIKTRGQQVTLRCSSQSGHNTVSWYQQALGQGPQFIFQYYREEENGRGNFPPRFSGLQFPNYSSELNVNALELDDSALYLCASSPGRRDTEAFFGQGTRLTVV.